Given below is one TCR beta chain in context. Its antigen is unknown. This sample is drawn from a study of T cell responses to AZD1222 COVID-19 vaccine. Study results and caveats: Clonal diversity may have been underestimated in mostly white British donors. There were repertoire samples only from the period after the peak T cell response. At study baseline, merely over 5 AZD1222 recipients were seropositive.

Clones were sequenced by immunoSEQ multiplex PCR, and TCRdb holds only the in-frame ones, with some missing. The sample shows 80,000 or so clones, over 60% of them seen only once. This CDR3 contains 14 residues. V lost 3 bases and J 3 bases, leaving 9 bases between the germline ends. The germline gives CDR1 MGHRA, CDR2 YSYEKL. The material sequenced was peripheral blood, taken 28 days after the second dose of the MenACWY control vaccine. The receptor's source is an adult who received the MenACWY meningococcal vaccine as a control. The V call is TRBV4-1, the J call TRBJ2-1, with a tentative D call TRBD2 (6 bases). CDR3 DNA: TGCGCCAGCAGCCATGGCGGGAACTACAATGAGCAGTTCTTC. Protein sequence: CASSHGGNYNEQFF.